This T cell receptor beta chain was identified during a study of blood T cell repertoires in COVID-19. The repertoire was sequenced with immunoSEQ multiplex PCR; TCRdb's copy has only in-frame clones and lacks some. The repertoire holds fewer than 60,000 clones, with 84% as singletons. V was pared by 0 bases and J by 3 bases, with 2 bases of the junction left unmatched. CDR3 length: 15 amino acids. Germline CDR1 is SGHTA and CDR2 is FQGNSA. Note on this clone: Other nucleotide sequences from this sample produce the same CDR3.

The receptor was isolated from a man in his fifties or sixties with acute or convalescent COVID-19. This sequence joins TRBV7-2 and TRBJ2-7; 10 bases agree with TRBD1. The sample taken for sequencing was peripheral blood. The CDR3 DNA follows: TGTGCCAGCAGCTTAGCGGGGACAGGGGACTACGAGCAGTACTTC. Protein: CASSLAGTGDYEQYF.